This TCR beta chain was captured in a study of blood T cell repertoires in COVID-19. Generated by immunoSEQ multiplex PCR, the TCRdb table keeps only in-frame clones and is missing some. In the table there are under 90,000 clones, roughly 85% of which are singletons. Per germline, CDR1 LGHNA and CDR2 YNFKEQ. The CDR3 contains 18 residues. V was pared by 0 bases and J by 2 bases, with 7 bases of the junction left unmatched. The TCR originated in a woman aged 50 to 65 with COVID-19, enrolled during active disease. The rearrangement joins TRBV4-2 to TRBJ2-6; 7 nucleotides match TRBD1. Sequencing used peripheral blood. The CDR3 loop is CASSQDGRGPTGANVLTF. CDR3 DNA: TGTGCCAGCAGCCAAGACGGAAGGGGGCCCACTGGGGCCAACGTCCTGACTTTC.